The clone carrying this T cell receptor (beta chain) appeared many times. Its antigen is currently unknown. Through Arm-PCR of CDR3 regions and iRepertoire HTBI primers, TCR beta libraries were built. TCRdb fed the multiplex PCR reads into MiXCR, producing one record per CDR3 protein. Among around 450,000 distinct CDR3 sequences listed, around a fifth were seen once. As for time point: persistent/refractory GD, antithyroid drugs over 5 years with positive TRAb. The authors made the TCR library using RNA they extracted from PBMCs. Doctors identified Graves' disease using the American Thyroid Association guidelines. The data originate from a study of regulatory T cells in long-lasting Graves disease. Germline V lookup: CDR1 ENHRY, CDR2 SYGVKD. The V gene end was trimmed by 0 bases and the J gene end by 4 bases; junction bases not matched to a gene: 13. The length of the CDR3 is 18 residues. The study, taken as a whole, reports: There were preferences for TRBV28, TRBJ1-2 and TRBJ2-5 in persistent disease. Shared public clonotypes totalled fewer than 3,000 in persistent patients, compared with some 920 in new patients. No thyroid tissue was studied; the work used peripheral blood only.

The receptor was derived from a female donor with Graves disease. This chain links TRBV10-3 with TRBJ2-5; 8 positions match TRBD2. The source was peripheral blood mononuclear cells (PBMCs), collected when the disease was refractory, from a patient treated with antithyroid drugs. CDR3 DNA sequence: TGTGCCATCAGTGAGTCGTCGATTGGGACTAGGGGGTCAGAGACCCAGTACTTC. As protein: CAISESSIGTRGSETQYF.